This record concerns one T cell receptor (beta chain) sequence. Its antigen is unknown. The PCR was carried out with 60 Vbeta primers and 13 Jbeta primers. Data came from immunoSEQ multiplex PCR; TCRdb stores just in-frame clones and leaves some out. The top ten clones hold approximately 2.1% of a sample with around 150,000 clones, roughly four fifths of them seen once. This specimen belongs to a study of cytomegalovirus exposure and HLA in healthy donors. Findings of the study overall: Later genetic work tied a missense DCLRE1C variant to beta-chain V and J trimming.

This CDR3 region has 15 residues. Germline assignment: CDR1 MNHEY and CDR2 SVGAGI. The V segment lost 6 bases and the J segment 2 bases; nucleotides outside the gene matches: 5. This sequence joins TRBV6-5 and TRBJ1-3, with 9 positions matching TRBD1. The receptor was isolated from a woman between 18 and 29 years old in good health and CMV-seronegative. Input material: PBMCs. The CDR3 reads CASRSTGGPGNTIYF. In nucleotides, the CDR3 is TGTGCCAGCAGGTCGACAGGGGGACCTGGAAACACCATATATTTT.